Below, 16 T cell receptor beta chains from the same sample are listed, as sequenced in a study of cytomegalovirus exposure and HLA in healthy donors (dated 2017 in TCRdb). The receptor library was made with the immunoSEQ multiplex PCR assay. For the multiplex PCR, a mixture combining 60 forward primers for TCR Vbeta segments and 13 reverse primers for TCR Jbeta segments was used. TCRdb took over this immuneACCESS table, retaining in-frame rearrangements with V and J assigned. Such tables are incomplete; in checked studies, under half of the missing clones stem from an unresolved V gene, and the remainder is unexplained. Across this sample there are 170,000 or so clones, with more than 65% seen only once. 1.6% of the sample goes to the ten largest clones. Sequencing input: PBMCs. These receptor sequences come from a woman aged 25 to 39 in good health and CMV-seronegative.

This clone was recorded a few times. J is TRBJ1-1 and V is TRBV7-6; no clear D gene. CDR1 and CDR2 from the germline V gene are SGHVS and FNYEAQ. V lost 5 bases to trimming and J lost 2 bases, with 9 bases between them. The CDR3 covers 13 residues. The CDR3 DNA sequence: TGTGCCAGCAGCCGTAGTGTTAACACTGAAGCTTTCTTT. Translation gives CASSRSVNTEAFF.

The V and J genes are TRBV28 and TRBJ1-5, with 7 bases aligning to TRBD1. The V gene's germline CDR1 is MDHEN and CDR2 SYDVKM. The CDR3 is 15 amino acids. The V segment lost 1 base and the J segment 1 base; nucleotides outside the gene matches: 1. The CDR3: CASSLYRGSNQPQHF. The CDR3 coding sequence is TGTGCCAGCAGTTTATACAGGGGCAGCAATCAGCCCCAGCATTTT.

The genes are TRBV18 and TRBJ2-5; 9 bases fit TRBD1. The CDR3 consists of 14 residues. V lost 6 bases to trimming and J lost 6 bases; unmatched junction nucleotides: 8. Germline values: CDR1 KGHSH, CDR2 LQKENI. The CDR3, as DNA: TGTGCCAGCTCCCCATTGACAGGGGGGAAGACCCAGTACTTC. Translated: CASSPLTGGKTQYF.

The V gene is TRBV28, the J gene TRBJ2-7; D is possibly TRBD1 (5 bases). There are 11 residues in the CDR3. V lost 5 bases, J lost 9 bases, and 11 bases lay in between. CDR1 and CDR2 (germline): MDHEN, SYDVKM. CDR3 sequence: CASSPQVGQYF. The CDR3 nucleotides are TGTGCCAGCAGTCCACAGGTGGGGCAGTACTTC.

The CDR3 DNA reads as TGTGCCAGCAGCTTCTTGCACTCCGACTCGAACACTGAAGCTTTCTTT. Its translation: CASSFLHSDSNTEAFF. The chain employs TRBV7-9 and TRBJ1-1, with no clear D. V lost 3 bases and J 1 base, leaving 15 bases between the germline ends. The CDR3 is 16 residues long. In germline, CDR1 is SEHNR, CDR2 FQNEAQ (reference sequence).

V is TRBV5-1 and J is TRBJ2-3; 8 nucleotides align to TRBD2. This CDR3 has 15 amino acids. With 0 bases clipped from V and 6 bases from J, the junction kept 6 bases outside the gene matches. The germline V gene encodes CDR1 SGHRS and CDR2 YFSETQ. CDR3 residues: CASSLEVAGKDTQYF. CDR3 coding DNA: TGCGCCAGCAGCTTGGAGGTAGCGGGGAAGGATACGCAGTATTTT.

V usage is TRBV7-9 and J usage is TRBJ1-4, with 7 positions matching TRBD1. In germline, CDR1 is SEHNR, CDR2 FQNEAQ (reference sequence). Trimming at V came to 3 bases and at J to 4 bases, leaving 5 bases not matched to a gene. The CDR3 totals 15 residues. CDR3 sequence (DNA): TGTGCCAGCAGCTTTTCAGGGGGTTATAATGAAAAACTGTTTTTT. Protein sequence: CASSFSGGYNEKLFF. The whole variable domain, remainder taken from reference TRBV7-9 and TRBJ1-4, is DTGVSQNPRHKITKRGQNVTFRCDPISEHNRLYWYRQTLGQGPEFLTYFQNEAQLEKSRLLSDRFSAERPKGSFSTLEIQRTEQGDSAMYLCASSFSGGYNEKLFFGSGTQLSVL.

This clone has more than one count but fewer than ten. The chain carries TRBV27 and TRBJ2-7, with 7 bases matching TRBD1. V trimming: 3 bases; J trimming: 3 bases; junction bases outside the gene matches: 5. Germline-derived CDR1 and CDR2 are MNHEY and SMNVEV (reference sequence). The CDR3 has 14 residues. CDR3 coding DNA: TGTGCCAGCAGTTTTCGGGCAGGGGGCTACGAGCAGTACTTC. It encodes CASSFRAGGYEQYF.

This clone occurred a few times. In DNA, the CDR3 is TGTGCCAGCAGCCCGGGAGGGGGATTGCAAGAGACCCAGTACTTC. Protein product: CASSPGGGLQETQYF. This sequence joins TRBV7-9 and TRBJ2-5, with 8 nucleotides matching TRBD2. Germline CDR1 and CDR2: SEHNR and FQNEAQ (reference sequence). The ends lost 5 bases at V and 2 bases at J; junction bases unmatched: 7. The CDR3 consists of 15 residues.

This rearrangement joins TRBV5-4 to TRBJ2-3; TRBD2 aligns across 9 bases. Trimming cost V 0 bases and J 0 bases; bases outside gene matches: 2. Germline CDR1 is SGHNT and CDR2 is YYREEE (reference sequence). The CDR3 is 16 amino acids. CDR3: CASSLDLAGSTDTQYF. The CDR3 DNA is TGTGCCAGCAGCTTGGATCTAGCGGGGAGCACAGATACGCAGTATTTT. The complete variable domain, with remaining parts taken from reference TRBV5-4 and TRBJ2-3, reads ETGVTQSPTHLIKTRGQQVTLRCSSQSGHNTVSWYQQALGQGPQFIFQYYREEENGRGNFPPRFSGLQFPNYSSELNVNALELDDSALYLCASSLDLAGSTDTQYFGPGTRLTVL.

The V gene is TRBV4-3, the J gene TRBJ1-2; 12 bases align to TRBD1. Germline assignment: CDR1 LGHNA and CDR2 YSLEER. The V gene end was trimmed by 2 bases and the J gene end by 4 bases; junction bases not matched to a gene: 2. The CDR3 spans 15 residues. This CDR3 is CASSQPGQGAYGYTF. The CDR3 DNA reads TGCGCCAGCAGCCAACCGGGACAGGGGGCCTATGGCTACACCTTC.

The CDR3 DNA reads as TGTGCCAGCAGCCGGGGACTAGCGGGGACCTACGAGCAGTACTTC. Translated: CASSRGLAGTYEQYF. The gene calls are TRBV7-9 and TRBJ2-7; TRBD2 matches 13 bases. This CDR3 spans 15 amino acids. The junction had 3 bases not matched to a gene; V was cut back by 5 bases and J by 2 bases. The germline CDR1 and CDR2 sequences are SEHNR and FQNEAQ (reference sequence). Using reference TRBV7-9 and TRBJ2-7 for the parts outside the CDR3, the full variable domain is DTGVSQNPRHKITKRGQNVTFRCDPISEHNRLYWYRQTLGQGPEFLTYFQNEAQLEKSRLLSDRFSAERPKGSFSTLEIQRTEQGDSAMYLCASSRGLAGTYEQYFGPGTRLTVT.

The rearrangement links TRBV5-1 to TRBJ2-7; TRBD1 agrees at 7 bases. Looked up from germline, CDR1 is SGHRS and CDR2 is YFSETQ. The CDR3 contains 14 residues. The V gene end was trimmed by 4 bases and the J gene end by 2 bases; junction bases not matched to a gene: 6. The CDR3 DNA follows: TGCGCCAGCAGCGGGGTGGGACAGCCCTACGAGCAGTACTTC. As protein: CASSGVGQPYEQYF.

CDR3 region: CASRTGYSGANVLTF. The CDR3 DNA follows: TGTGCCAGCAGGACAGGGTACTCTGGGGCCAACGTCCTGACTTTC. The chain employs TRBV28 and TRBJ2-6; 7 bases match TRBD1. V dropped 6 bases and J dropped 0; count of bases not matched to a gene: 2. Germline CDR1 reads MDHEN; CDR2 reads SYDVKM. CDR3 size: 15 residues.

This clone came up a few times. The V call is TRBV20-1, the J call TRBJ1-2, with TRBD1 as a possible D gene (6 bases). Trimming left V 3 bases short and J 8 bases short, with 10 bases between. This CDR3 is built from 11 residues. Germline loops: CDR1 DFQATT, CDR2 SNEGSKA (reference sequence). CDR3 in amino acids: CSASWGGGYTF. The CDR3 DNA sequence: TGCAGTGCTAGTTGGGGGGGCGGCTACACCTTC.

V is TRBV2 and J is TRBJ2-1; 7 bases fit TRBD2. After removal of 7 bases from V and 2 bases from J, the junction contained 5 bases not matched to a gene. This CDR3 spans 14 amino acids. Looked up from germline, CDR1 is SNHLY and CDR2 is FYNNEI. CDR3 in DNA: TGTGCCAGCACCAGCGGGGAGGCCTACAATGAGCAGTTCTTC. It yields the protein CASTSGEAYNEQFF.